The sequence of this T cell receptor (beta chain) was determined in a study of cytomegalovirus exposure and HLA in healthy donors. PCR employed 60 Vbeta and 13 Jbeta primers. Profiled with immunoSEQ multiplex PCR; TCRdb holds only in-frame clones, not every one. The sample has fewer than 150,000 clones, 73% seen once; the top ten hold 4% to 5%. Losses at the gene ends were 5 bases for V and 5 bases for J; bases not matched to a gene: 9. Germline loops: CDR1 SGHTA, CDR2 FQGNSA. The CDR3 extends over 16 amino acids. The source material was PBMCs. This sequence joins TRBV7-2 and TRBJ2-5; 12 bases agree with TRBD2. This sequence originates from a woman aged 35 to 49 in good health and CMV-seronegative. The CDR3 reads CASSVLAGGGGETQYF. The CDR3 DNA reads as TGTGCCAGCAGCGTACTAGCGGGAGGAGGCGGTGAGACCCAGTACTTC.